These 18 T cell receptor beta chains share one sample of origin, sequenced in a study of T cell repertoires in cytomegalovirus infection. TCRdb reprocessed the reads with MiXCR, giving one entry per CDR3 protein. The table lists roughly 280,000 distinct CDR3 sequences, 22% of them singletons. The antigens for these receptors are not known. Specimen: cultured PBMCs, collected from culture after CMV antigen stimulation. The origin of the receptors is a human donor in good health (CMV status not recorded). Some clones in this sample may be carry-over from other donors' samples.

This clonotype was seen a handful of times. The gene calls are TRBV5-1 and TRBJ1-1; D is unresolved. CDR3 length: 15 residues. V lost 6 bases and J 1 base, leaving 16 bases between the germline ends. Looked up from germline, CDR1 is SGHRS and CDR2 is YFSETQ. CDR3: CASMISLGRNTEAFF. The CDR3 DNA sequence: TGCGCCAGCATGATCTCGCTCGGAAGGAACACTGAAGCTTTCTTT.

This clonotype was recorded at least ten times. The chain links TRBV7-2 to TRBJ2-3; D is uncertain. CDR3 size: 16 residues. Trimming stripped 5 bases from V and 0 bases from J, with 15 bases between. Per the germline V gene, CDR1 is SGHTA and CDR2 is FQGNSA. The CDR3 loop is CASSRPVVTSTDTQYF. Here the CDR3 DNA reads TGTGCCAGCAGCCGACCAGTGGTTACTAGCACAGATACGCAGTATTTT.

This clonotype occurred a few times. The genes are TRBV7-6 and TRBJ2-1; D might be TRBD2 (5 bases). CDR1 and CDR2 from the germline V gene are SGHVS and FNYEAQ. The CDR3 spans 22 residues. With 1 base removed from V and 0 bases from J, the gap between germline ends came to 28 bases. In DNA form, the CDR3 reads TGTGCCAGCAGCTTAGACAACTACGGCGGGCTTGGGTCGAGGGTCTCCTACAATGAGCAGTTCTTC. This gives the protein CASSLDNYGGLGSRVSYNEQFF.

V gene TRBV2 combines with J gene TRBJ1-1, with 7 bases fitting TRBD1. The junction had 7 bases not matched to a gene; V was cut back by 8 bases and J by 1 base. CDR1 is SNHLY and CDR2 is FYNNEI in the germline V gene. There are 14 residues in the CDR3. The DNA of the CDR3 is TGTGCCAGCGCACCCAGGGGGGGGAACACTGAAGCTTTCTTT. Translating it yields CASAPRGGNTEAFF. Using reference TRBV2 and TRBJ1-1 for the parts outside the CDR3, the full variable domain is EPEVTQTPSHQVTQMGQEVILRCVPISNHLYFYWYRQILGQKVEFLVSFYNNEISEKSEIFDDQFSVERPDGSNFTLKIRSTKLEDSAMYFCASAPRGGNTEAFFGQGTRLTVV.

This chain connects TRBV11-2 to TRBJ2-5; D unresolved. This CDR3 comprises 16 residues. Germline V gene lookup returns CDR1 SGHAT and CDR2 FQNNGV. V was clipped by 4 bases and J by 3 bases, with 18 bases between them. Written as DNA, the CDR3 is TGTGCCAGCAGCTCTAGTGGATCAGGCGTCAAAGAGACCCAGTACTTC. Encoded protein: CASSSSGSGVKETQYF.

The chain is built from TRBV6-2 or TRBV6-3 and TRBJ2-2; possibly TRBD1 for D (5 bases). The germline CDR1 and CDR2 sequences are MNHEY and SVGEGT. The CDR3 sequence is 17 residues long. With 1 base removed from V and 5 bases from J, the gap between germline ends came to 17 bases. The CDR3 here is CASSYFLGREATGELFF. The CDR3 coding sequence is TGTGCCAGCAGTTACTTTCTCGGCAGGGAAGCTACCGGGGAGCTGTTTTTT.

The J gene is TRBJ2-6, the V gene TRBV19, with D possibly being TRBD1 (6 bases). V dropped 10 bases and J dropped 3 bases, with 16 bases sitting between them. This CDR3 region has 15 residues. The V gene's germline CDR1 is LNHDA and CDR2 SQIVND (reference sequence). CDR3 residues: CATQKGVGGANVLTF. DNA of the CDR3: TGTGCCACCCAGAAGGGGGTTGGTGGGGCCAACGTCCTGACTTTC.

This clonotype showed up many times. This rearrangement joins TRBV7-7 to TRBJ1-1, with TRBD1 identical over 7 bases. CDR1 is SSHAT and CDR2 is FNYEAQ in the germline V gene (reference sequence). CDR3 length: 13 residues. With 5 bases clipped from V and 6 bases from J, the junction kept 6 bases outside the gene matches. DNA of the CDR3: TGTGCCAGCAGCCTAGACAGGGCCTCTGAAGCTTTCTTT. Amino acid sequence: CASSLDRASEAFF.

V gene TRBV7-2 combines with J gene TRBJ1-5; 8 bases line up with TRBD1. CDR3 length: 15 amino acids. V was clipped by 5 bases and J by 5 bases; unmatched bases: 8. Germline lookup yields CDR1 SGHTA and CDR2 FQGNSA. CDR3 bases: TGTGCCAGCAGCCCTCCGGGACAGGACTATCAGCCCCAGCATTTT. It translates to CASSPPGQDYQPQHF.

Only one count was recorded for this clonotype. V gene TRBV5-1 combines with J gene TRBJ2-7, with 9 nucleotides matching TRBD2. CDR1 SGHRS and CDR2 YFSETQ come from the germline V gene. CDR3 size: 14 residues. After removal of 4 bases from V and 2 bases from J, the junction contained 4 bases not matched to a gene. The chain's CDR3 is CASSRLAGTYEQYF. As DNA, the CDR3 is TGCGCCAGCAGCAGGCTAGCGGGAACCTACGAGCAGTACTTC. The full variable domain, in which reference TRBV5-1 and TRBJ2-7 provide the parts outside the CDR3, is KAGVTQTPRYLIKTRGQQVTLSCSPISGHRSVSWYQQTPGQGLQFLFEYFSETQRNKGNFPGRFSGRQFSNSRSEMNVSTLELGDSALYLCASSRLAGTYEQYFGPGTRLTVT.

This clonotype was found many times. The genes are TRBV7-8 and TRBJ1-6; 7 bases line up with TRBD1. Trimming removed 5 bases from V and 7 bases from J; junction bases left unmatched: 8. This CDR3 comprises 15 residues. The germline V gene has CDR1 SGHVS and CDR2 FQNEAQ. CDR3 coding DNA: TGTGCCAGCAGCGAACACCAGGGGGACAATTCACCCCTCCACTTT. It translates to CASSEHQGDNSPLHF.

This clonotype was detected a few times. J is TRBJ1-5 and V is TRBV27; the D gene is possibly TRBD1 (6 bases). V gave up 6 bases and J gave up 4 bases, with 22 bases separating them. In germline, CDR1 is MNHEY, CDR2 SMNVEV (reference sequence). The CDR3 sequence is 17 residues long. The CDR3 loop is CASSGGLGRGSNQPQHF. CDR3 coding DNA: TGTGCCAGCAGCGGCGGATTGGGCAGGGGTAGTAATCAGCCCCAGCATTTT.

This clonotype was counted only a few times. This chain joins TRBV7-3 and TRBJ2-4; weak D call: TRBD2 (5 bases). CDR1 is SGHTA, CDR2 FQGTGA, per germline. V was pared by 5 bases and J by 3 bases, with 11 bases between. CDR3 length: 14 residues. Here the CDR3 reads CASSPGIGKNIQYF. In nucleotides, the CDR3 is TGTGCCAGCAGCCCGGGAATTGGCAAAAACATTCAGTACTTC. Full variable domain (outside the CDR3, taken from reference TRBV7-3 and TRBJ2-4): GAGVSQTPSNKVTEKGKYVELRCDPISGHTALYWYRQSLGQGPEFLIYFQGTGAADDSGLPNDRFFAVRPEGSVSTLKIQRTERGDSAVYLCASSPGIGKNIQYFGAGTRLSVL.

The chain combines TRBV6-5 with TRBJ1-1, with D perhaps TRBD1 (5 bases). Trimming removed 4 bases from V and 2 bases from J, with 23 bases in between. This CDR3 is 18 amino acids long. Germline values: CDR1 MNHEY, CDR2 SVGAGI. This chain's CDR3 is CASSSRVWAPRPNTEAFF. Here the CDR3 DNA reads TGTGCCAGCAGTTCCAGGGTATGGGCACCCAGACCTAACACTGAAGCTTTCTTT.

This clonotype was picked up many times. The genes are TRBV7-9 and TRBJ1-2, with unresolved D. CDR1 SEHNR and CDR2 FQNEAQ come from the germline V gene (reference sequence). V gave up 5 bases and J gave up 1 base, with 8 bases separating them. This CDR3 region has 13 residues. CDR3 loop: CASSTGNNYGYTF. The CDR3 bases are TGTGCCAGCAGCACGGGAAATAACTATGGCTACACCTTC.

V is TRBV3-1 and J is TRBJ2-2; 9 bases match TRBD2. Germline loops: CDR1 LGHDT, CDR2 YNNKEL (reference sequence). Unmatched junction bases numbered 8, after V lost 1 base and J lost 5 bases. The CDR3 spans 17 residues. The CDR3 loop is CASSQVGGREVTGELFF. For the CDR3, the DNA is TGTGCCAGCAGCCAAGTGGGCGGGAGGGAAGTTACCGGGGAGCTGTTTTTT.

This clonotype has only a few counts. The CDR3 DNA sequence: TGTGCCTTACAACGGAGGGGGAACACCGGGGAGCTGTTTTTT. Protein sequence: CALQRRGNTGELFF. The chain employs TRBV7-2 and TRBJ2-2; a weak D match, TRBD2 (6 bases). The germline gives CDR1 SGHTA, CDR2 FQGNSA. V was shortened by 11 bases and J by 1 base, with 14 bases between the two germline ends. This CDR3 spans 14 amino acids.

J is TRBJ1-2 and V is TRBV6-6; TRBD1 might be the D (6 bases). The CDR3 runs to 12 residues. Germline V gene data show CDR1 as MNHNY and CDR2 as SVGAGI (reference sequence). The V end was cut by 4 bases, the J end by 7 bases, with 10 bases between. The chain's CDR3 is CASSLQGGGYTF. CDR3 sequence (DNA): TGTGCCAGCAGTTTACAGGGTGGTGGCTACACCTTC.